This T cell receptor (beta chain) was obtained from a study of CD8 T cells in Susac syndrome. TCR beta sequencing was performed on blood CD8+ and CD4+ T cells. Negative isolation yielded the CD8+ and CD4+ T cells, while FACS enriched the TEMRA cells. V was pared by 7 bases and J by 4 bases, with 14 bases between. The CDR3 is 12 amino acids. The germline gives CDR1 SQVTM, CDR2 ANQGSEA. An amount of RNA that ranged from about 0.45 to 1 ug was reverse transcribed with random hexamers. Amplification of the TCR beta CDR3 was carried out by immunoSEQ multiplex PCR, which spanned a total of 54 Vbeta and 13 Jbeta segments. A single record per CDR3 protein comes from TCRdb applying MiXCR to the immunoSEQ multiplex PCR reads. The table records hundreds of thousands of distinct CDR3 sequences, 95% of them present only once.

The sequenced sample consisted of CD4+ T cells from PBMCs. The chain carries TRBV29-1 and TRBJ2-7; weak D call: TRBD2 (6 bases). This TCR came from a human donor with multiple sclerosis. The CDR3: CSAVGGMYEQYF. CDR3 sequence (DNA): TGCAGCGCCGTGGGGGGAATGTACGAGCAGTACTTC.